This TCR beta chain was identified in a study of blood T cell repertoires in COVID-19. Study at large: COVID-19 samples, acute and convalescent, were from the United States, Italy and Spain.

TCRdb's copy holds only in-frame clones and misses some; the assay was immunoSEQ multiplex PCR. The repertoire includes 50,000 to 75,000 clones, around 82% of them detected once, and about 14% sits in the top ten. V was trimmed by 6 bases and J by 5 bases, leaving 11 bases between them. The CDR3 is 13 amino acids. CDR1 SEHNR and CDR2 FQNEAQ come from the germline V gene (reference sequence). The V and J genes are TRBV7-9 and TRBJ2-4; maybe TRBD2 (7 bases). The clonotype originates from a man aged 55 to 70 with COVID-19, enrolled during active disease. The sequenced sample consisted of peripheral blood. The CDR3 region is CASRGGGENIQYF. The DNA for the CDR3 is TGTGCCAGCAGAGGGGGAGGGGAAAACATTCAGTACTTC.